The T cell receptor (beta chain) under discussion was sequenced for a study of T-cell reconstitution after alpha-beta-depleted transplantation in children. Study-wide results and caveats: It was newly produced T cells that mostly accounted for T-cell counts and diversity one year after transplant. At around two months after transplant, the alpha-beta T cells were reportedly derived from several hundred expanded clones that came from non-depleted graft cells. Some patients showed high day-60 TCRbeta diversity, which derived from surviving recipient T cells and thymic progenitors.

Unique molecular identifiers were used to barcode this TCRbeta library. TCRdb redid the calling of the PCR reads with MiXCR, one entry per CDR3 protein. In the table there are 800,000 to 1,000,000 distinct CDR3 sequences, about 29% of which are singletons. Trimming pared 4 bases from V and 0 bases from J, leaving 20 bases between. The CDR3 covers 18 residues. CDR1 and CDR2 from the germline V gene are SGHRS and YFSETQ. This clonotype was observed a handful of times. What it binds is not known. This chain uses TRBV5-1 with TRBJ2-4; no reliable D call. The material was PBMCs, mostly from graft donor cells, obtained 360 days after TCRalphabeta/CD19-depleted stem cell transplant. The receptor was isolated from a boy in the first two years of life who had a stem cell transplant for SCID, so the T cells may come from the graft donor. The CDR3 reads CASSPRTADLLAKNIQYF. The CDR3 DNA is TGCGCCAGCAGCCCACGGACGGCCGACCTCCTAGCCAAAAACATTCAGTACTTC.